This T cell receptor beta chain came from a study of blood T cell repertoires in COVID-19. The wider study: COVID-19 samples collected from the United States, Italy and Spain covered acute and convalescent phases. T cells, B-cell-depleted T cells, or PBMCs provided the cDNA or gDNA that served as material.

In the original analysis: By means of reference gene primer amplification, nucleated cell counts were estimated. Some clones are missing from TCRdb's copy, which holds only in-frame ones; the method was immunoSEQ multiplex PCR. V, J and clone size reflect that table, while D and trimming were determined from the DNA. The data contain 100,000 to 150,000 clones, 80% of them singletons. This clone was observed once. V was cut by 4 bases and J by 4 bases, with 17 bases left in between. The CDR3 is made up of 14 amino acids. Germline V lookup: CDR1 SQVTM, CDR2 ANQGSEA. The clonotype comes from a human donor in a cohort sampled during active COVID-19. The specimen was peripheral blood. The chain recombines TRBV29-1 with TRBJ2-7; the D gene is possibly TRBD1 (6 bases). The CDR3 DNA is TGCAGCGTTGGTAATGGACAGCTCCCTTACGAGCAGTACTTC. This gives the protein CSVGNGQLPYEQYF.